The following is a TCR beta chain sequence with its context. The sample is drawn from a study of technical replicates of blood from a handful of donors. The repertoire was sequenced with immunoSEQ multiplex PCR; TCRdb's copy has only in-frame clones and lacks some. The data hold over 55,000 clones, with approximately 89% observed a single time. Sequencing used PBMCs. This receptor was taken from a human donor in good health. Some clones in this sample may be carry-over from other donors' samples.

The CDR3 DNA reads TGTGCCAGCAGTGCGGGGACAGGGGGACACAATGAGCAGTTCTTC. It translates to CASSAGTGGHNEQFF. The chain links TRBV25-1 to TRBJ2-1; 11 bases are a match to TRBD1. The CDR3 runs 15 residues. Trimming took 4 bases from V and 5 from J; bases not matched to a gene: 4. The germline gives CDR1 MGHDK, CDR2 SYGVNS.